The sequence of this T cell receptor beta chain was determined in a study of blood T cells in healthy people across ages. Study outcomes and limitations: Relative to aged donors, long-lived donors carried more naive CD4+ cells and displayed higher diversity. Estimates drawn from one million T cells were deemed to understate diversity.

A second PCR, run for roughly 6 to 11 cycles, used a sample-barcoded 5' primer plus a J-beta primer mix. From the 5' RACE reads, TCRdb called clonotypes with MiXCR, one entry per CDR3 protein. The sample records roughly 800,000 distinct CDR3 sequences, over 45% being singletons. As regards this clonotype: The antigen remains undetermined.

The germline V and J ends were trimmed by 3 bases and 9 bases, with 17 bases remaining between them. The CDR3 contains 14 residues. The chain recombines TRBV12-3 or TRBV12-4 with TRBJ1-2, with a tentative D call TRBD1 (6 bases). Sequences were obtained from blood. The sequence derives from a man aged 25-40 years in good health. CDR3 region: CASSLGAYGGRYTF. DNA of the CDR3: TGTGCCAGCAGTTTGGGGGCGTATGGAGGCCGCTACACCTTC.